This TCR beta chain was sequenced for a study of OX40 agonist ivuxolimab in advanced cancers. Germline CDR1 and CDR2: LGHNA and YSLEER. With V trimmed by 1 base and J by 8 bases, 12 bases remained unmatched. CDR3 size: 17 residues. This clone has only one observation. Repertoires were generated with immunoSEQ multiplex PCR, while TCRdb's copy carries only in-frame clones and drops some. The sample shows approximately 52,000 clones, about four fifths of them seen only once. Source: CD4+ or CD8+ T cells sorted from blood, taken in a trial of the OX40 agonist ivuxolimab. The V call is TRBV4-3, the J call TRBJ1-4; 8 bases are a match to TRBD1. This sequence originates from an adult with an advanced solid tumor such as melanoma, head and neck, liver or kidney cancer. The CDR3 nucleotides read TGCGCCAGCAGCCAAGCGGACAGGGTGGGCGGTGACGAAAAACTGTTTTTT. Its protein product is CASSQADRVGGDEKLFF.